One sample yielded the 2 T cell receptor beta chains listed below, sequenced in a study of regulatory T cells in long-lasting Graves disease. Time point of the sample: newly diagnosed GD, antithyroid drugs for less than 3 months. PBMCs provided the RNA from which the TCR library was made. Combining iRepertoire HTBI primers with Arm-PCR of CDR3 regions, the authors built TCR beta libraries. TCRdb passed the multiplex PCR reads through MiXCR, listing each CDR3 protein once. The data show under 300,000 distinct CDR3 sequences, about 19% seen once. This material consisted of peripheral blood mononuclear cells (PBMCs), taken at new diagnosis, from a patient treated with antithyroid drugs. These receptor sequences come from a female donor with Graves disease.

This clonotype was seen more than once but under ten times. The rearrangement uses TRBV11-2 and TRBJ2-1, with 13 positions matching TRBD2. The CDR3 contains 15 residues. CDR1 and CDR2 from the germline V gene are SGHAT and FQNNGV. Germline trimming cut 5 bases from V and 9 bases from J; bases unmatched to any gene: 7. The CDR3 protein is CASSVTSGGISEQFF. DNA for the CDR3: TGTGCCAGCAGCGTGACTAGCGGGGGGATCAGTGAGCAGTTCTTC.

This clonotype was seen many times. The genes are TRBV6-2 or TRBV6-3 and TRBJ1-1; D remains unclear. CDR3 length: 15 amino acids. Germline CDR1 is MNHEY and CDR2 is SVGEGT. Trimming removed 0 bases from V and 4 bases from J, with 12 bases in between. CDR3 protein: CASSYSSPRLTEAFF. The CDR3 DNA reads as TGTGCCAGCAGTTACTCGAGTCCGAGACTCACTGAAGCTTTCTTT.